The rows below give T cell receptor beta chains drawn from one sample of a study of blood T cell repertoires in COVID-19. The protocol was immunoSEQ multiplex PCR, while the TCRdb copy is restricted to in-frame clones and leaves out a portion. This table has 230,000 or so clones, more than 75% appearing once. Sequencing was done on a sample of PBMCs or T cells enriched from blood (not recorded which). The source is a woman between 45 and 65 years old who had been exposed to COVID-19. The CDR3 runs from the conserved cysteine through the conserved F or W. The order of the fields is CDR3 DNA, CDR3 protein, V gene, clone size, J gene, D gene. A D gene is named only where the DNA matches it firmly. A clone size is listed for some rows: how often the clone was seen (once, few, many), or a class if it is expanded.

TGTGCCAGCAGCATAAAGACAGGGGGCATTGAAGCTTTCTTT | CASSIKTGGIEAFF | TRBV5-4 | - | TRBJ1-1 | TRBD1
TGTGCCAGCAGACGGGGGAATGAAGCTTTCTTT | CASRRGNEAFF | TRBV6-5 | - | TRBJ1-1 | -
TGTGCCAGCAGCCGCGACAGAGTATATGGCTACACCTTC | CASSRDRVYGYTF | TRBV12-3/TRBV12-4 | few | TRBJ1-2 | -
TGTGCCAGCAGCTTGGAAAGGGGGAAAGGTTCACCCCTCCACTTT | CASSLERGKGSPLHF | TRBV5-4 | - | TRBJ1-6 | -
TGTGCCACCAGTGAGGTGGGGGGGTCCTACAATGAGCAGTTCTTC | CATSEVGGSYNEQFF | TRBV24-1 | few | TRBJ2-1 | TRBD2
TGTGCCAGCGGGGGGGATACGCAGTATTTT | CASGGDTQYF | TRBV12-3/TRBV12-4 | - | TRBJ2-3 | -
TGTGCCAGCAGCGGCCGCGGAGAGACCCAGTACTTC | CASSGRGETQYF | TRBV7-8 | - | TRBJ2-5 | -
TGTGCCAGCAGCGTAGGTGACAGGCCCCGTGGTGGCTACACCTTC | CASSVGDRPRGGYTF | TRBV9 | - | TRBJ1-2 | -
TGTGCCAGCAGACCGGGACAGATGAACACTGAAGCTTTCTTT | CASRPGQMNTEAFF | TRBV5-5 | - | TRBJ1-1 | TRBD1
TGTGCCAGCACCCCTAATGCGGCCCCCTCTGGAAACACCATATATTTT | CASTPNAAPSGNTIYF | TRBV9 | - | TRBJ1-3 | -
TGTGCCAGCAGTTTCACAGGGACTGAAGCTTTCTTT | CASSFTGTEAFF | TRBV27 | - | TRBJ1-1 | -
TGCAGCGTCCCCTCGGGACAGACTAACTATGGCTACACCTTC | CSVPSGQTNYGYTF | TRBV29-1 | - | TRBJ1-2 | TRBD1
TGTGCCAGCGGGCGGGACAGTCTAAATGAGCAGTTCTTC | CASGRDSLNEQFF | TRBV6-6 | few | TRBJ2-1 | -
TGTGCCAGCAGCGCCGGGACAGGGGGGACTGAAGCTTTCTTT | CASSAGTGGTEAFF | TRBV9 | - | TRBJ1-1 | TRBD1
TGTGCCAGCACCCTAGTTAAGGTTTTCAATCAGCCCCAGCATTTT | CASTLVKVFNQPQHF | TRBV7-2 | - | TRBJ1-5 | -
TGTGCCAGCGGGTTAGGGAGGCAAGAGACCCAGTACTTC | CASGLGRQETQYF | TRBV2 | - | TRBJ2-5 | -
TGTGCAAGTCGCTTAGCCAGGTACGAAGCTTTCTTT | CASRLARYEAFF | TRBV12-2 | - | TRBJ1-1 | -
TGTGCCAGCAGCGATCTCGGCCGACAGGGGAGGGTAATGAATGAAAAACTGTTTTTT | CASSDLGRQGRVMNEKLFF | TRBV5-4 | - | TRBJ1-4 | TRBD1
TGCGCCAGCAGCCAAGAGGGACAATGGTCACCCCTCCACTTT | CASSQEGQWSPLHF | TRBV4-3 | - | TRBJ1-6 | -
TGTGCCAGCAAGGGGACAGCGAATAATTCACCCCTCCACTTT | CASKGTANNSPLHF | TRBV2 | - | TRBJ1-6 | TRBD1
TGTGCCAGCAGTCCCCGTAACAGGGGGGTGAATCAAGAGACCCAGTACTTC | CASSPRNRGVNQETQYF | TRBV6-6 | - | TRBJ2-5 | TRBD1
TGTGCCATCAGCGGGGGGGGACAGGGATACGAGCAGTACTTC | CAISGGGQGYEQYF | TRBV10-3 | once | TRBJ2-7 | -
TGTGCCAGCAGCTCCCCAAGGGGTGAGCAGTTCTTC | CASSSPRGEQFF | TRBV7-3 | - | TRBJ2-1 | -
TGTGCCAGCAGTTTAAATCCCTTAGCGGGGGGTTTTGAGACCCAGTACTTC | CASSLNPLAGGFETQYF | TRBV28 | - | TRBJ2-5 | TRBD2
TGTGCCAGCAGTGAGGCGGCGGGAGGCCAGCCCCAGCATTTT | CASSEAAGGQPQHF | TRBV6-4 | - | TRBJ1-5 | -
TGTGCCAGCGCGAGCGTCGACGGGGGAGGCAATGAGCAGTTCTTC | CASASVDGGGNEQFF | TRBV6-5 | - | TRBJ2-1 | -
TGTGCCAGCACCGAGGGGGGGAATCAGCCCCAGCATTTT | CASTEGGNQPQHF | TRBV27 | - | TRBJ1-5 | -
TGTGCCAGCGCTGGACAGGGGGGGTGGGGTCTACAAGAGACCCAGTACTTC | CASAGQGGWGLQETQYF | TRBV25-1 | - | TRBJ2-5 | TRBD1
TGTGCCAGCAGTGAGGACAGGACTAACTATGGCTACACCTTC | CASSEDRTNYGYTF | TRBV2 | few | TRBJ1-2 | TRBD1
TGTGCCAGCAGCCAAGTTATCCGACAGACAAACACCATATATTTT | CASSQVIRQTNTIYF | TRBV3-1/TRBV3-2 | - | TRBJ1-3 | -
TGTGCCAGCACCTGGGCAGGGAGGCTGGACGGCTACACCTTC | CASTWAGRLDGYTF | TRBV7-2 | many | TRBJ1-2 | -
TGTGCCAGCAGTGAAGCGCTTCGTAGGCCCGGGGACACTGAAGCTTTCTTT | CASSEALRRPGDTEAFF | TRBV2 | few | TRBJ1-1 | -
TGCGCCAGCCAGTTGGAATGGGGGCCCTACGAGCAGTACTTC | CASQLEWGPYEQYF | TRBV5-1 | few | TRBJ2-7 | -
TGTGCCAGCTCACAGGCCTCTGGACAGGTTTTGAACACTGAAGCTTTCTTT | CASSQASGQVLNTEAFF | TRBV18 | - | TRBJ1-1 | TRBD1
TGTGCCAGCAGTGAATACGGGGGATCAGCTTTCTTT | CASSEYGGSAFF | TRBV25-1 | - | TRBJ1-1 | -
TGTGCCAGTAGTATGGGTACAGGGGCCTACGAGCAGTACTTC | CASSMGTGAYEQYF | TRBV19 | - | TRBJ2-7 | TRBD1
TGTGCCAGCAGCCCCCTCGGGGGGGACACCGGGGAGCTGTTTTTT | CASSPLGGDTGELFF | TRBV5-5 | - | TRBJ2-2 | TRBD2
TGTGCCAGCAGCGATGGCGGGTGGGGAGGCTACACCTTC | CASSDGGWGGYTF | TRBV9 | - | TRBJ1-2 | -
TGTGCCAGCAGCTTCCGGGACAGACCCTACGAGCAGTACTTC | CASSFRDRPYEQYF | TRBV7-9 | - | TRBJ2-7 | TRBD1
TGTGCCACCAGGAGGGAGTTGGGCACTGAAGCTTTCTTT | CATRRELGTEAFF | TRBV24-1 | - | TRBJ1-1 | -
TGTGCCAGCTCACCTTCCCCGGGGTATGGTGGCTACACCTTC | CASSPSPGYGGYTF | TRBV18 | - | TRBJ1-2 | -
TGTGCCAGCCCAAGCCCGACAGGGAACTATGGCTACACCTTC | CASPSPTGNYGYTF | TRBV30 | - | TRBJ1-2 | TRBD1
TGTGCCAGCAGGGAACTGACAGGGGATACTGAAGCTTTCTTT | CASRELTGDTEAFF | TRBV2 | few | TRBJ1-1 | TRBD1
TGTGCCAGCAGCCGGAATAGCTACGAGCAGTACTTC | CASSRNSYEQYF | TRBV7-8 | - | TRBJ2-7 | -
TGTGCCATCAGTGACACGCCCTCCTTTGACTATAGCAATCAGCCCCAGCATTTT | CAISDTPSFDYSNQPQHF | TRBV10-3 | - | TRBJ1-5 | -
TGTGCCATCTCCGCGGGGGTGACCTACGAGCAGTACTTC | CAISAGVTYEQYF | TRBV10-3 | - | TRBJ2-7 | TRBD2
TGTGCCACCAGTGACTCGGACAGAGACACCGGGGAGCTGTTTTTT | CATSDSDRDTGELFF | TRBV24-1 | - | TRBJ2-2 | -
TGTGCCAGAGCGGGGGGGCAGGGAGATACGCAGTATTTT | CARAGGQGDTQYF | TRBV2 | - | TRBJ2-3 | TRBD2
TGTGCCAGCACGGGGGAGGCTTATGGCTACACCTTC | CASTGEAYGYTF | TRBV6-5 | - | TRBJ1-2 | -
TGCGCCAGCAGCCCCGTACCGACAGGAGGCTACACCTTC | CASSPVPTGGYTF | TRBV5-1 | - | TRBJ1-2 | -
TGTGCCAGCAGCTCAGGACAGGGAGCGACCCAGTACTTC | CASSSGQGATQYF | TRBV7-2 | - | TRBJ2-5 | TRBD1
TGCAGCGTTCGCGCGACAGGGGGGGGCACTGAAGCTTTCTTT | CSVRATGGGTEAFF | TRBV29-1 | - | TRBJ1-1 | TRBD1
TGTGCCAGCAGCCAAGAAGCAGGGAGGGCTAATGAAAAACTGTTTTTT | CASSQEAGRANEKLFF | TRBV14 | - | TRBJ1-4 | -
TGTGCCAGCAGCCAACAGGACAGGGGGCCAGATACGCAGTATTTT | CASSQQDRGPDTQYF | TRBV3-1/TRBV3-2 | - | TRBJ2-3 | TRBD1